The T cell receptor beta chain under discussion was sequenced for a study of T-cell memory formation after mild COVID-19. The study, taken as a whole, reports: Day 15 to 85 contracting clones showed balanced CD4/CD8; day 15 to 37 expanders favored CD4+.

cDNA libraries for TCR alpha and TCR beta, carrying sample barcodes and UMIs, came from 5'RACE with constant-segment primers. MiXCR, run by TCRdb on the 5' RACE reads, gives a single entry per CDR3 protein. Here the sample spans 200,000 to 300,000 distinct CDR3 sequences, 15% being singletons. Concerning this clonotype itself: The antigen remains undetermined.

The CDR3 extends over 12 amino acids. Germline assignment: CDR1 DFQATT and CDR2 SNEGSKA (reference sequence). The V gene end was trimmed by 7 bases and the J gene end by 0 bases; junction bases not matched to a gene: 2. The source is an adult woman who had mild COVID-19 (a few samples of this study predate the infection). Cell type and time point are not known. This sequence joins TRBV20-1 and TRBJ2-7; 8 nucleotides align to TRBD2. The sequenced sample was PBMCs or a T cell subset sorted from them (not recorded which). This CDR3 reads CSVSGTSYEQYF. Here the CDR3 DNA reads TGCAGTGTTAGCGGGACCTCCTACGAGCAGTACTTC.